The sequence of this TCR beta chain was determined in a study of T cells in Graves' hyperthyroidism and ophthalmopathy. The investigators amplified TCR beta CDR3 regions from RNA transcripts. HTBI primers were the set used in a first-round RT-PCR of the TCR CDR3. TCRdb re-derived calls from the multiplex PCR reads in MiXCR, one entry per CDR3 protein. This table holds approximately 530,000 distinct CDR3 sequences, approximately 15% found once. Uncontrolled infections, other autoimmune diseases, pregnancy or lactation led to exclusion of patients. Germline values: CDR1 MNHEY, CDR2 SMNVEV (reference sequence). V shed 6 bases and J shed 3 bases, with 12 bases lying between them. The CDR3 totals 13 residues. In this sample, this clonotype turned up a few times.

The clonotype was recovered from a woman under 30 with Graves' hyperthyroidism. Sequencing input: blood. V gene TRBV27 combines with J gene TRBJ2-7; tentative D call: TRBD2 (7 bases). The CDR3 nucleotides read TGTGCCAGCAGGGGGGGCGGGGGCTACGAGCAGTACTTC. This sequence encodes CASRGGGGYEQYF.